The 5 T cell receptor beta chains below come from one sample, sequenced in a study of T cell repertoires in ileal Crohn's disease. Sequenced by immunoSEQ multiplex PCR; TCRdb stores in-frame clones only, minus some. The repertoire has several thousand clones, roughly 85% of them found once; the top ten carry 15% to 20%. Sample time point: neoterminal ileum biopsy at postoperative endoscopy, about 6 months after surgery. Material: ileal tissue. The receptors were gathered from an adult with Crohn's disease.

The chain recombines TRBV18 with TRBJ1-5, with D possibly matching TRBD1 (5 bases). The V end was cut by 4 bases, the J end by 5 bases, with 18 bases between. The V gene's germline CDR1 is KGHSH and CDR2 LQKENI. The CDR3 contains 16 residues. The CDR3 sequence: CASSQTANRRDQPQHF. CDR3 DNA: TGTGCCAGCTCACAAACGGCAAACAGGAGGGATCAGCCCCAGCATTTT.

The rearrangement joins TRBV27 to TRBJ2-1; TRBD1 agrees at 11 bases. CDR1 and CDR2 (germline): MNHEY, SMNVEV (reference sequence). The CDR3 loop spans 17 amino acids. V dropped 5 bases and J dropped 5; count of bases not matched to a gene: 11. CDR3 in DNA: TGTGCCAGCAGTCTACGTGGGGACAGGGGGGGGGACAATGAGCAGTTCTTC. Protein: CASSLRGDRGGDNEQFF.

This clone occurred once. This rearrangement joins TRBV19 to TRBJ2-3; 9 bases are a match to TRBD2. Unmatched junction bases numbered 14, after V lost 4 bases and J lost 0 bases. This CDR3 is built from 19 residues. Germline CDR1 reads LNHDA; CDR2 reads SQIVND (reference sequence). The CDR3 protein is CASSTPGGLAGVSTDTQYF. CDR3 sequence (DNA): TGTGCCAGTAGTACCCCGGGGGGCTTAGCGGGAGTGAGCACAGATACGCAGTATTTT.

The chain couples TRBV6-1 to TRBJ1-2; TRBD1 agrees at 7 bases. J was trimmed by 8 bases and V by 3 bases; bases with no gene match: 3. CDR1 is MNHNS, CDR2 SASEGT, per germline. The CDR3 length is 12 residues. CDR3 sequence reads: CASSDRGGGYTF. The CDR3 DNA is TGTGCCAGCAGTGATCGAGGGGGCGGCTACACCTTC.

Worth noting for this clone: One end of the junction fails to match germline, which may point to a read error. The V call is TRBV7-2, the J call TRBJ2-3, with D perhaps TRBD2 (7 bases). Germline V gene sequence: CDR1 SGHTA, CDR2 FQGNSA. This CDR3 comprises 16 residues. The CDR3 DNA follows: TGTGCCAGCAGCTTAGCGGGGGGGCCGGGCACATATACGCAGTATTTT. It is translated as CASSLAGGPGTYTQYF.